A selection of T cell receptor beta chains follows, all from one sample in a study of T cells after yellow fever vaccination. TCRdb re-analysed the 5' RACE reads in MiXCR, keeping a single row per CDR3 protein. The sample has roughly 500,000 distinct CDR3 sequences; approximately 21% are singletons. This material consisted of PBMCs, taken 15 days after the yellow fever booster vaccination. The receptors were gathered from a man aged 30-40 years who received the YFV17D yellow fever vaccine. CDR3s include the opening cysteine and the closing phenylalanine or tryptophan. The D gene is left open where the match is weak. Not every row has a clone size; where given, it reads once, few, many or a size class.

>.|few|TRBJ2-3|TRBV6-2/TRBV6-3
CASTAGRTQYF
TGTGCCAGCACCGCGGGGAGGACGCAGTATTTT
>.|.|TRBJ2-7|TRBV4-3
CASSQERGGGPEKQYF
TGCGCCAGCAGCCAAGAACGAGGGGGTGGGCCGGAGAAGCAGTACTTC
>TRBD1|.|TRBJ2-2|TRBV9
CASNRQGDTGELFF
TGTGCCAGCAACCGACAGGGGGACACCGGGGAGCTGTTTTTT
>.|.|TRBJ1-1|TRBV20-1
CSSLYGGRTEAFF
TGCAGTTCCTTGTACGGGGGGCGGACTGAAGCTTTCTTT
>TRBD2|.|TRBJ2-7|TRBV12-3/TRBV12-4
CASSFKGREAHF
TGTGCCAGCAGTTTTAAAGGGCGGGAGGCCCACTTC
>.|.|TRBJ2-3|TRBV29-1
CSVRTKGDTQYF
TGCAGCGTTCGAACCAAGGGGGATACGCAGTATTTT
>.|.|TRBJ2-7|TRBV7-8
CASSLVWQASHYEQYF
TGTGCCAGCAGCTTAGTATGGCAGGCCAGTCACTACGAGCAGTACTTC
>TRBD2|few|TRBJ2-5|TRBV20-1
CSASVASGETQYF
TGCAGTGCTAGTGTGGCTAGCGGCGAGACCCAGTACTTC
>TRBD2|few|TRBJ2-3|TRBV25-1
CASLGLAGTVGADTQYF
TGTGCCAGCCTGGGACTAGCGGGAACCGTCGGGGCAGATACGCAGTATTTT
>TRBD2|few|TRBJ2-1|TRBV20-1
CSASLFSGSNRFF
TGCAGTGCTAGCCTATTTAGCGGGAGTAATCGGTTCTTC
>.|few|TRBJ2-7|TRBV30
CAWITYYEQYF
TGTGCCTGGATCACCTACTACGAGCAGTACTTC
>.|many|TRBJ2-3|TRBV20-1
CSAKGGSTDTQYF
TGCAGTGCTAAGGGCGGAAGCACAGATACGCAGTATTTT
>.|few|TRBJ2-1|TRBV10-3
CAIRPRGLGPYSEQFF
TGTGCCATCAGACCACGGGGACTTGGCCCCTACAGTGAGCAGTTCTTC
>.|few|TRBJ2-7|TRBV12-3/TRBV12-4
CASSFRGDRSSYEQYF
TGTGCCAGCAGTTTTCGGGGGGACAGGAGCTCCTACGAGCAGTACTTC
>TRBD2|.|TRBJ2-1|TRBV9
CASSAFSSGTYNEQFF
TGTGCCAGCAGCGCCTTCTCTAGCGGGACTTACAATGAGCAGTTCTTC
>.|.|TRBJ1-1|TRBV15
CATSFTVNTEAFF
TGTGCCACCAGCTTTACAGTGAACACTGAAGCTTTCTTT
>TRBD2|.|TRBJ2-3|TRBV5-4
CASSLGLAVATDTQYF
TGTGCCAGCAGCTTGGGACTAGCGGTCGCCACAGATACGCAGTATTTT
>.|.|TRBJ2-5|TRBV20-1
CSGGSQETQYF
TGCAGTGGGGGGTCCCAAGAGACCCAGTACTTC
>.|few|TRBJ2-1|TRBV2
CASSPRWGEQFF
TGTGCCAGCAGCCCTCGGTGGGGTGAGCAGTTCTTC
>.|many|TRBJ2-7|TRBV7-9
CASSLRGNEQYF
TGTGCCAGCAGCTTAAGAGGTAACGAGCAGTACTTC
>.|few|TRBJ2-2|TRBV5-1
CASSSGVTNTGELFF
TGCGCCAGCAGCTCGGGGGTTACGAACACCGGGGAGCTGTTTTTT
>.|.|TRBJ1-4|TRBV29-1
CSVGQGGEKLFF
TGCAGCGTTGGGCAGGGAGGGGAAAAACTGTTTTTT
>.|few|TRBJ2-4|TRBV19
CASSISGNIQYF
TGTGCCAGTAGTATCTCCGGAAACATTCAGTACTTC
>TRBD2|.|TRBJ2-7|TRBV2
CASSGLAGVPAPSYEQYF
TGTGCCAGCAGTGGTCTAGCGGGAGTCCCAGCCCCCTCCTACGAGCAGTACTTC
>.|.|TRBJ2-7|TRBV9
CASSVSSGPPYEQYF
TGTGCCAGCAGCGTATCCTCCGGGCCACCCTACGAGCAGTACTTC
>.|.|TRBJ1-5|TRBV5-6
CASSFHRGNVNQPQHF
TGTGCCAGCAGCTTCCATCGGGGGAATGTCAATCAGCCCCAGCATTTT
>.|.|TRBJ2-7|TRBV6-2/TRBV6-3
CASRNAGQPIF
TGTGCCAGCAGAAACGCGGGACAGCCGATTTTC
>.|few|TRBJ2-1|TRBV7-9
CASSLLSAVSYNEQFF
TGTGCCAGCAGCTTACTCTCGGCAGTATCCTACAATGAGCAGTTCTTC
>TRBD2|.|TRBJ2-1|TRBV3-1
CASSPPISGLAVIYNEQFF
TGTGCCAGCAGCCCACCAATATCCGGACTAGCGGTAATCTACAATGAGCAGTTCTTC
>TRBD2|.|TRBJ2-1|TRBV7-7
CASSQQLAGGIAYEQFF
TGTGCCAGCAGCCAACAATTAGCGGGAGGGATTGCGTATGAGCAGTTCTTC
>TRBD2|few|TRBJ2-1|TRBV20-1
CSAQRGLAVTVGQFF
TGCAGTGCTCAAAGGGGACTAGCGGTTACGGTTGGGCAGTTCTTC
>.|few|TRBJ2-1|TRBV19
CASSTDLLSYNEQFF
TGTGCCAGTAGTACCGACTTACTCTCCTACAATGAGCAGTTCTTC
>TRBD2|few|TRBJ2-5|TRBV27
CASTAAGGTQYF
TGTGCCAGCACCGCCGCGGGGGGGACCCAGTACTTC
>.|.|TRBJ2-7|TRBV20-1
CSARLGSEQYF
TGCAGTGCTAGACTAGGGAGCGAGCAGTACTTC
>TRBD1|.|TRBJ1-6|TRBV4-2
CASSQYPRGGELIGSPLHF
TGTGCCAGCAGCCAATACCCCAGGGGGGGCGAACTTATTGGTTCACCCCTCCACTTT
>.|.|TRBJ2-7|TRBV28
CASSSQQGGSKANEQYF
TGTGCCAGCAGTTCGCAGCAAGGGGGTTCAAAGGCGAACGAGCAGTACTTC
>TRBD2|.|TRBJ2-2|TRBV18
CASSPSTSGATGELFF
TGTGCCAGCTCACCCTCCACTAGCGGGGCCACCGGGGAGCTGTTTTTT
>.|few|TRBJ1-1|TRBV20-1
CSAIGGHTEAFF
TGCAGTGCTATAGGCGGACACACTGAAGCTTTCTTT
>.|.|TRBJ2-1|TRBV4-2
CASSQVEGGGLRSYNEQFF
TGTGCCAGCAGCCAAGTAGAAGGCGGAGGGCTTCGGTCCTACAATGAGCAGTTCTTC
>TRBD2|.|TRBJ2-4|TRBV12-3/TRBV12-4
CASSPSGMNIQYF
TGTGCCAGCAGCCCCAGCGGGATGAACATTCAGTACTTC
>.|.|TRBJ2-2|TRBV12-3/TRBV12-4
CASSFSRVKSGELFF
TGTGCCAGCAGTTTTTCCAGGGTCAAGTCCGGGGAGCTGTTTTTT
>.|few|TRBJ2-7|TRBV21-1
CASPLAGVSSYEQYF
TGTGCCAGCCCACTAGCGGGGGTGAGCTCCTACGAGCAGTACTTC
>.|.|TRBJ1-6|TRBV12-3/TRBV12-4
CASSFLGRNSPLHF
TGTGCCAGCAGTTTCTTGGGGCGGAATTCACCCCTCCACTTT
>TRBD2|.|TRBJ2-1|TRBV27
CASSASGSGYNEQFF
TGTGCCAGCAGTGCTAGCGGGAGTGGGTACAATGAGCAGTTCTTC
>.|few|TRBJ2-3|TRBV4-3
CASSQGVGVADTQYF
TGCGCCAGCAGCCAAGGTGTGGGGGTGGCAGATACGCAGTATTTT
>.|.|TRBJ2-7|TRBV27
CASSSRVSYEQYF
TGTGCCAGCAGTTCCCGGGTCTCCTACGAGCAGTACTTC
>.|once|TRBJ2-7|TRBV13
CASSLVAEAGYEQYF
TGTGCCAGCAGCTTAGTGGCAGAAGCAGGCTACGAGCAGTACTTC
>.|once|TRBJ2-6|TRBV7-9
CASSLAAGSGANVLTF
TGTGCCAGCAGCTTAGCTGCCGGCTCTGGGGCCAACGTCCTGACTTTC
>TRBD1|.|TRBJ1-1|TRBV25-1
CASSGHRGRANTEAFF
TGTGCCAGCAGTGGCCACAGGGGGCGGGCGAACACTGAAGCTTTCTTT
>.|.|TRBJ2-3|TRBV6-2/TRBV6-3
CASSYEVKTQYF
TGTGCCAGCAGTTACGAAGTAAAAACGCAGTATTTT
>TRBD2|few|TRBJ2-1|TRBV6-1
CASSAPGSGRTNEQFF
TGTGCCAGCAGTGCCCCCGGGAGCGGGAGGACGAATGAGCAGTTCTTC